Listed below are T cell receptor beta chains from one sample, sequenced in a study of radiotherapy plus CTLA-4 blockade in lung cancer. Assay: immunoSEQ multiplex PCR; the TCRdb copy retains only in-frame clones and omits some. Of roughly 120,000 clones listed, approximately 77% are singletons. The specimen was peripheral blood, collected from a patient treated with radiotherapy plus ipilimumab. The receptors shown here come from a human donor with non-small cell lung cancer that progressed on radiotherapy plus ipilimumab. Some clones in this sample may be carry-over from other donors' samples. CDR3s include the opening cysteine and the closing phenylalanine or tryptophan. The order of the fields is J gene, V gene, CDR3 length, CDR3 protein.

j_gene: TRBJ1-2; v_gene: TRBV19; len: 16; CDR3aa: CASGRQGPTLGYGYTF
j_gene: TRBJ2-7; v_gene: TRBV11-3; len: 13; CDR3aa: CASSLIYGNLQYF
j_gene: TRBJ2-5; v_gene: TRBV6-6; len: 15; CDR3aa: CASSSGLAGSETQYF
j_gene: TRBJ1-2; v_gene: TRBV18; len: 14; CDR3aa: CASSLASGNYGYTF
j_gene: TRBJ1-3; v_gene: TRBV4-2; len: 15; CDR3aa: CASSQDPVGLLTIYF
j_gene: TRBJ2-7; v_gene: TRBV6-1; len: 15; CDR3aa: CASSEGGVGLAGQYF
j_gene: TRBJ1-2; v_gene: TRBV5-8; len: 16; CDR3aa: CASSRLGQGRNYGYTF
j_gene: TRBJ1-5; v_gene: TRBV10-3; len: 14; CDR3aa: CAISERRGNQPQHF
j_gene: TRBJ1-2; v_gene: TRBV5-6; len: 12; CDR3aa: CASSILTGAVTF
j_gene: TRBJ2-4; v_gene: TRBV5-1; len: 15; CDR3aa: CASSLLQGGQNIQYF
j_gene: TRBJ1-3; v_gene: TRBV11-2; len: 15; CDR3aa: CASSSGPHSGNTIYF
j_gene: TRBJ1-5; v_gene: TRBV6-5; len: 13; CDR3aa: CASSYQGYQPQHF
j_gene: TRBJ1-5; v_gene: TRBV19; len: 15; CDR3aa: CASSKIEGSNQPQHF
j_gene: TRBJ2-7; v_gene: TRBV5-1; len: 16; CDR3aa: CASSLEGGAVSYEQYF
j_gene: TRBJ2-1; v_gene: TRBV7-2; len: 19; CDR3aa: CASSGSSGGDSSSYNEQFF
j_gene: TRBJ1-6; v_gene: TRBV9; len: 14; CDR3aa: CASSRSTYNSPLHF
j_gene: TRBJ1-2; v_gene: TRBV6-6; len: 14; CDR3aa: CASSYATDSYGYTF
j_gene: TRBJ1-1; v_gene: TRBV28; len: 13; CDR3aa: CASSSWANTEAFF
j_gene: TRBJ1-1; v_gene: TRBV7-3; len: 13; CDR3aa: CASSLSGTYEAFF
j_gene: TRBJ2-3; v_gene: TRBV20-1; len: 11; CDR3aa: CSAAGTDTQYF
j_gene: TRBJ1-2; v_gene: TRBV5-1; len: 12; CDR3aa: CASSWDGSGYTF
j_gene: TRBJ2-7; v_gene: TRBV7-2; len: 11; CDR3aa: CASSPGTEQYF
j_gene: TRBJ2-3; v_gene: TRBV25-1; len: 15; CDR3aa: CASSAFQQYTDTQYF
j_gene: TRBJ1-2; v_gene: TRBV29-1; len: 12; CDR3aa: CSVSGTMGGYTF
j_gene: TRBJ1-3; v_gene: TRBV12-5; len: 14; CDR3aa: CASSPGGYGNTIYF
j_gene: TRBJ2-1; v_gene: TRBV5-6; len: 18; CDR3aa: CASSLVGLPSGGYNEQFF
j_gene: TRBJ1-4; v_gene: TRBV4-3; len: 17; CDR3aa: CASSPRGVGTWNEKLFF
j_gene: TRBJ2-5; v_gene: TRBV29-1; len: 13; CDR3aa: CSVVDTLQETQYF
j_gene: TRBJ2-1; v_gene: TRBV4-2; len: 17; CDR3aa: CASSQASGRSSYNEQFF
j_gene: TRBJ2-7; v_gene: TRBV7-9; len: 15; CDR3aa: CASSLGSVSVYEQYF
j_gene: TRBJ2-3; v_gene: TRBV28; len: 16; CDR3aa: CASTKLGTASTDTQYF
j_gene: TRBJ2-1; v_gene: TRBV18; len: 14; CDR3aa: CASSPQGTYNEQFF
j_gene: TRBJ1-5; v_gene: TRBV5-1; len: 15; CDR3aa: CASSLAGSSNQPQHF
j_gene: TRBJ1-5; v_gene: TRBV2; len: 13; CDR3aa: CASVFSPNQPQHF
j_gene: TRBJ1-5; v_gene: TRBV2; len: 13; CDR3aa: CASSYQDDQPQHF
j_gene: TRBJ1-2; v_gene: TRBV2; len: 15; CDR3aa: CASSEGLGTGYGYTF
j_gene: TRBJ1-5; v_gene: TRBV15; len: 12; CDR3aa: CATSSPWQPQHF
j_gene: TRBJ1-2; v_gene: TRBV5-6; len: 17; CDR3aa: CASSLVRQNRGYYGYTF
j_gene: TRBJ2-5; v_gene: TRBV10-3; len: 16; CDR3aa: CAIGTGTSGGQETQYF
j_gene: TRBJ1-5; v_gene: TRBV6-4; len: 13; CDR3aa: CASSTGANQPQHF
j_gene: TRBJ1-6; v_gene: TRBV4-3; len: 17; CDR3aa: CASSQTGTPFYNSPLHF
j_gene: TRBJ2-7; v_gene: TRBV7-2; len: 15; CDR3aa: CASSIQSGGTYEQYF
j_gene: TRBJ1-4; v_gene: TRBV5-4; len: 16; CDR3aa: CASSFNGASGVEKLFF
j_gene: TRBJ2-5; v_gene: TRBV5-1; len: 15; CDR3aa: CASSLATSYPETQYF
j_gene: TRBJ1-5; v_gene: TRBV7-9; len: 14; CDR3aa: CASSLGQLNQPQHF
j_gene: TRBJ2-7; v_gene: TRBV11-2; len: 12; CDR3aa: CASSLVRSEQYF
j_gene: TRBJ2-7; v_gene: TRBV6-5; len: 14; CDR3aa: CASSYSASSYEQYF
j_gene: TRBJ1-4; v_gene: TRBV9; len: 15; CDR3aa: CASSARQGWDEKLFF
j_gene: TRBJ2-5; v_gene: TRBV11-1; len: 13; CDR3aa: CASSLWVEETQYF
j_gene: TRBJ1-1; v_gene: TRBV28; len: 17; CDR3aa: CASSRTDRGGGDTEAFF
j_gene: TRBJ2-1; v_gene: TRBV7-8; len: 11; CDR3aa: CASSPRNEQFF
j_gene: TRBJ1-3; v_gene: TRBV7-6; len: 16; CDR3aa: CASSLGSGYSGNTIYF